This T cell receptor beta chain is from a study of blood T cell repertoires in COVID-19. Study context: COVID-19 samples collected from the United States, Italy and Spain covered acute and convalescent phases. PBMCs, B-cell-depleted T cells, or T cells were the source of the cDNA or gDNA that made up the material.

Per the authors' pipeline: Amplification from reference gene primers served as the basis for estimated nucleated cell counts. The table came from immunoSEQ multiplex PCR; TCRdb's copy has only in-frame clones and leaves some out. The V and J calls and clone size were taken over from that table, and D and trimming were inferred from the DNA. This sample has a few hundred thousand clones, with about four fifths found just once. With 9 bases clipped from V and 5 bases from J, the junction kept 12 bases outside the gene matches. From germline, CDR1 is SNHLY and CDR2 FYNNEI. The CDR3 covers 14 residues. This clone came up once.

Input material: peripheral blood. The chain has TRBV2 and TRBJ2-5, with 7 bases lining up with TRBD1. The source is a man under 40 who had recovered from COVID-19. The CDR3: CARGTANRRETQYF. The CDR3 nucleotides are TGTGCCAGAGGGACAGCGAACCGGAGGGAGACCCAGTACTTC.